The 17 T cell receptor beta chains below were found in one sample sequenced in a study of siplizumab effects on memory and regulatory T cells (dated by TCRdb to about 2019). The library was generated by the immunoSEQ multiplex PCR assay. Not all clones reach the TCRdb copy of this immuneACCESS table, which keeps in-frame sequences only. Checked studies attribute under half of the gap to unresolved V genes and leave the rest unexplained. The table for this sample lists about 52,000 clones; about 97% of them were counted only once. The ten largest clones represent around 0.6% of the sample. The sequenced sample was naive CD4+ T cells sorted from blood. The sample's cell subset or site, from its label and the paper: unstimulated naive T cells. The receptor source for this set is a human donor in good health.

Here the CDR3 reads CASSLGGRSAEQYF. Written as DNA, the CDR3 is TGTGCCAGCAGCTTGGGGGGAAGAAGTGCCGAGCAGTACTTC. The V gene is TRBV7-3, the J gene TRBJ2-7, with TRBD2 as a possible D gene (6 bases). Trimming cost V 3 bases and J 6 bases, with 15 bases left between them. This CDR3 contains 14 residues. The germline V gene has CDR1 SGHTA and CDR2 FQGTGA.

The chain uses TRBV19 and TRBJ1-1, with D maybe TRBD1 (5 bases). The V end was cut by 4 bases, the J end by 0 bases, with 12 bases between. The CDR3 covers 15 residues. CDR1 and CDR2 from the germline V gene are LNHDA and SQIVND (reference sequence). The CDR3 nucleotides are TGTGCCAGTAGTAAAAGTCTAGGGGTGAACACTGAAGCTTTCTTT. Protein sequence: CASSKSLGVNTEAFF. The full variable domain, in which reference TRBV19 and TRBJ1-1 provide the parts outside the CDR3, is DGGITQSPKYLFRKEGQNVTLSCEQNLNHDAMYWYRQDPGQGLRLIYYSQIVNDFQKGDIAEGYSVSREKKESFPLTVTSAQKNPTAFYLCASSKSLGVNTEAFFGQGTRLTVV.

The CDR3 loop reads CASSPSGSSYNEQFF. The DNA for the CDR3 is TGTGCCAGCAGCCCTAGCGGAAGCTCCTACAATGAGCAGTTCTTC. The rearrangement uses TRBV7-3 and TRBJ2-1, with 7 bases that match TRBD2. Unmatched junction bases numbered 4, after V lost 5 bases and J lost 0 bases. The CDR3 consists of 15 residues. The germline V gene encodes CDR1 SGHTA and CDR2 FQGTGA.

Of note for this clone: One junction end does not reproduce the germline sequence, and a read error may be involved. The J gene is TRBJ1-4, the V gene TRBV5-1, with D possibly being TRBD1 (6 bases). Germline values: CDR1 SGHRS, CDR2 YFSETQ. The CDR3 sequence is 16 residues long. The chain's CDR3 is CASSLGQVESNEKLFF. The CDR3 DNA reads TGCGCCAGCAGCTTGGGACAGGTTGAAAGTAATGAGAAACTGTTTTTT.

V gene TRBV29-1 combines with J gene TRBJ2-1, with 12 bases identical to TRBD2. The CDR3 has 14 amino acids. Germline V CDR1 and CDR2: SQVTM, ANQGSEA. Trimming cost V 4 bases and J 8 bases; bases outside gene matches: 6. The CDR3 loop is CSVVLRLAGDEQFF. CDR3 sequence (DNA): TGCAGCGTTGTCCTACGACTAGCGGGAGATGAGCAGTTCTTC.

The chain combines TRBV28 with TRBJ2-2; TRBD1 agrees at 12 bases. Germline V lookup: CDR1 MDHEN, CDR2 SYDVKM. This CDR3 has 17 residues. The ends lost 7 bases at V and 5 bases at J; junction bases unmatched: 11. The CDR3 loop is CASIPGGTGGRTGELFF. In nucleotides, the CDR3 is TGTGCCAGCATTCCGGGAGGGACAGGGGGCCGAACCGGGGAGCTGTTTTTT.

In its sample, this clone was seen once. The V call is TRBV6-6, the J call TRBJ2-7, with 8 bases fitting TRBD1. CDR3 length: 14 residues. The V and J ends lost 2 bases and 2 bases, in that order; junction bases with no gene match: 2. Germline V gives CDR1 MNHNY, CDR2 SVGAGI (reference sequence). DNA for the CDR3: TGTGCCAGCAGTTACCAGGGGGCCCCCTACGAGCAGTACTTC. Its protein is CASSYQGAPYEQYF.

This chain links TRBV4-2 with TRBJ2-5, with a weak D call TRBD2 (5 bases). The CDR3 is made up of 16 amino acids. Germline CDR1 reads LGHNA; CDR2 reads YNFKEQ. V was trimmed by 1 base and J by 2 bases, leaving 14 bases between them. CDR3 in DNA: TGTGCCAGCAGCCAAGTCGCGAGCGGCCTTCAAGAGACCCAGTACTTC. Residues: CASSQVASGLQETQYF.

The CDR3 coding sequence is TGTGCCAGCAGTCCCAGTTTTACCATGAACACTGAAGCTTTCTTT. Protein sequence: CASSPSFTMNTEAFF. The chain employs TRBV28 and TRBJ1-1; D not resolved. The V and J ends lost 5 bases and 0 bases respectively, with 13 bases between them. This CDR3 comprises 15 residues. CDR1 is MDHEN and CDR2 is SYDVKM in the germline V gene.

The chain couples TRBV21-1 to TRBJ2-1; the table's D call, TRBD1, has no DNA check behind it. TRBV21-1 counts as a pseudogene. This CDR3 comprises 16 residues. The CDR3 coding sequence is TGTGCCAGCAGCTTTAGACCCAGGATCAACTACAATGAGCAGTTCTTC. It codes for CASSFRPRINYNEQFF.

The rearrangement joins TRBV19 to TRBJ1-1, with D possibly being TRBD1 (5 bases). V lost 2 bases and J 4 bases, leaving 11 bases between the germline ends. The CDR3 extends over 14 amino acids. CDR1 and CDR2 (germline): LNHDA, SQIVND (reference sequence). The CDR3 DNA is TGTGCCAGTAGTATAAGGGGAGTGAGCACTGAAGCTTTCTTT. Its translation is CASSIRGVSTEAFF.

This rearrangement joins TRBV6-6 to TRBJ1-2; D is undetermined. CDR3 size: 14 residues. Germline V lookup: CDR1 MNHNY, CDR2 SVGAGI (reference sequence). Trimming removed 0 bases from V and 4 bases from J, with 9 bases in between. CDR3 sequence reads: CASSYSSTSYGYTF. The CDR3 nucleotides read TGTGCCAGCAGTTACTCCTCGACAAGCTATGGCTACACCTTC.

V and J are TRBV29-1 and TRBJ1-2, with D maybe TRBD1 (5 bases). This CDR3 is built from 13 residues. Trimming shortened V by 0 bases and J by 6 bases, and 11 bases separated the two germline ends. Germline V gives CDR1 SQVTM, CDR2 ANQGSEA. CDR3 loop: CSVEEQVRDGYTF. In DNA form, the CDR3 reads TGCAGCGTTGAAGAACAGGTTAGGGATGGCTACACCTTC. Together with reference TRBV29-1 and TRBJ1-2, the CDR3 gives the full variable domain: SAVISQKPSRDICQRGTSLTIQCQVDSQVTMMFWYRQQPGQSLTLIATANQGSEATYESGFVIDKFPISRPNLTFSTLTVSNMSPEDSSIYLCSVEEQVRDGYTFGSGTRLTVV.

The chain uses TRBV5-1 and TRBJ2-4; 8 nucleotides match TRBD1. There are 15 residues in the CDR3. V shed 4 bases, J shed 7 bases, and the junction held 10 bases outside the gene matches. CDR1 and CDR2 (germline): SGHRS, YFSETQ. The CDR3 DNA reads as TGCGCCAGCAGCACAACCTCCGGACAGGGTAACATTCAGTACTTC. Protein product: CASSTTSGQGNIQYF.

The chain employs TRBV7-2 and TRBJ1-2; TRBD1 agrees at 11 bases. The CDR3 covers 15 residues. Looked up from germline, CDR1 is SGHTA and CDR2 is FQGNSA. V shed 2 bases and J 5 bases; nucleotides not matched to a gene: 4. CDR3 in amino acids: CASSLRTGGVYGYTF. The CDR3 coding sequence is TGTGCCAGCAGCTTAAGGACAGGGGGCGTATATGGCTACACCTTC. Complete variable domain (other parts from reference TRBV7-2 and TRBJ1-2): GAGVSQSPSNKVTEKGKDVELRCDPISGHTALYWYRQSLGQGLEFLIYFQGNSAPDKSGLPSDRFSAERTGGSVSTLTIQRTQQEDSAVYLCASSLRTGGVYGYTFGSGTRLTVV.

This clone was seen once. The chain employs TRBV6-6 and TRBJ1-1; no firm D call. The CDR3 has 14 residues. Germline CDR1 reads MNHNY; CDR2 reads SVGAGI (reference sequence). The V gene lost 4 bases and the J gene lost 4 bases, with 13 bases spanning the gap. In DNA form, the CDR3 reads TGTGCCAGCAGTTTCGACACCGCGGGCACTGAAGCTTTCTTT. As protein: CASSFDTAGTEAFF.

The chain combines TRBV5-1 with TRBJ2-7; D is unclear. The germline V gene encodes CDR1 SGHRS and CDR2 YFSETQ. This CDR3 has 13 amino acids. Trimming pared 0 bases from V and 0 bases from J, leaving 4 bases between. The DNA of the CDR3 is TGCGCCAGCAGCTTGGCAGCCTCCTACGAGCAGTACTTC. This translates into CASSLAASYEQYF.